These T cell receptor beta chains were read from a single sample in a study of regulatory T cells in long-lasting Graves disease. TCRdb analysed the multiplex PCR reads with MiXCR anew, one entry per CDR3 protein. The sample includes some 420,000 distinct CDR3 sequences, under 25% of them seen just once. Sequencing used peripheral blood mononuclear cells (PBMCs), obtained when the disease was refractory, from a patient treated with antithyroid drugs. These receptors all come from a female donor with Graves disease. The CDR3 runs from the conserved cysteine through the conserved F or W. D genes are given only for firm matches. Rows give clone size only sometimes, using once, few, many, or a class for an expanded clone.

TRBV6-1	many	14	TRBD1	TRBJ1-1	TGTGCCAGCAGTAGTCAGGGGGCGCGCACTGAAGCTTTCTTT	CASSSQGARTEAFF
TRBV12-3/TRBV12-4	many	14	TRBD1	TRBJ1-4	TGTGCCAGCAGCAACACAGGGGTAGGGGAAAAACTGTTTTTT	CASSNTGVGEKLFF
TRBV11-2	NA	15	NA	TRBJ2-7	TGTGCCAGCAGCGTATCCGACTCGAGCTCCTACGAGCAGTACTTC	CASSVSDSSSYEQYF
TRBV29-1	few	15	TRBD1	TRBJ1-1	TGCAGCGGAGGGGGCCTTACCAACCTAAACACTGAAGCTTTCTTT	CSGGGLTNLNTEAFF
TRBV2	many	15	TRBD2	TRBJ2-2	TGTGCCAGCAGCGGACTAGCGGGAGACACCGGGGAGCTGTTTTTT	CASSGLAGDTGELFF
TRBV2	many	15	NA	TRBJ1-5	TGTGCCAGCAGTGAGGACGGATATAGCAATCAGCCCCAGCATTTT	CASSEDGYSNQPQHF
TRBV12-3/TRBV12-4	many	19	TRBD1	TRBJ1-2	TGTGCCAGCAGTTTAATAGTGGACAGGCGGGGTCAAGGTGACTATGGCTACACCTTC	CASSLIVDRRGQGDYGYTF
TRBV7-2	NA	16	NA	TRBJ2-7	TGTGCCAGCAGCTTAGGTCACCAGGGAGGTCGTTACGAGCAGTACTTC	CASSLGHQGGRYEQYF
TRBV19	NA	17	NA	TRBJ2-5	TGTGCCAGTAGTGTTAAGCTAGCGAGCTCGCCCGGGGAGGCCCAGTACTTC	CASSVKLASSPGEAQYF
TRBV2	many	15	TRBD1	TRBJ1-2	TGTGCCAGCAGGCTGATGGACAGGGACAACTATGGCTACACCTTC	CASRLMDRDNYGYTF
TRBV6-9	once	14	TRBD2	TRBJ2-7	TGTGCCAGCAGTTTGCCAGCGGGAGTAGGTGAGCAGTACTTC	CASSLPAGVGEQYF
TRBV19	NA	19	TRBD2	TRBJ2-2	TGTGCCAGTAGTATGGGGATGGGACTAGCGGGACCGAACACCGGGGAGCTGTTTTTT	CASSMGMGLAGPNTGELFF
TRBV7-9	few	13	NA	TRBJ2-1	TGTGCCAGCACAACCTTACAGAGCCCGGGGCAGTTCTTC	CASTTLQSPGQFF
TRBV25-1	NA	12	NA	TRBJ1-4	TGTGCCAGCAGTGAATACGGGAAGAAACTGTTTTTT	CASSEYGKKLFF
TRBV18	NA	16	NA	TRBJ1-2	TGTGCCAGCTCACCTAATCAGGGGATAACTAACTATGGCTACACCTTC	CASSPNQGITNYGYTF
TRBV7-3	NA	15	NA	TRBJ1-6	TGTGCCAGCAGCTTAACGATTGGGTATAATTCACCCCTCCACTTT	CASSLTIGYNSPLHF
TRBV11-2	NA	12	NA	TRBJ2-7	TGTGCCAGCAGCTTAGTATCGAGACAGCAGTACTTC	CASSLVSRQQYF
TRBV7-8	many	15	NA	TRBJ1-5	TGTGCCAGCAGCCCCTGGGGATTTAGCAATCAGCCCCAGCATTTT	CASSPWGFSNQPQHF
TRBV18	few	13	NA	TRBJ1-1	TGTGCCAGCTCACAGGGCCCGGGCACTGAAGCTTTCTTT	CASSQGPGTEAFF
TRBV7-3	many	15	NA	TRBJ2-4	TGTGCCAGCAGCTCGAAAGGGTTGTCCAAAAACATTCAGTACTTC	CASSSKGLSKNIQYF
TRBV5-1	NA	14	NA	TRBJ2-7	TGCGCCAGCAGCATACAGGGTCCCTCCTACGAGCAGTACTTC	CASSIQGPSYEQYF
TRBV20-1	NA	13	TRBD1	TRBJ2-7	TGCAGTGCTCCGGGACAGGGAATTAACGAGCAGTACTTC	CSAPGQGINEQYF
TRBV6-2/TRBV6-3	many	14	NA	TRBJ2-7	TGTGCCAGCAGTGAATGGGGCAGAACCTACGAGCAGTACTTC	CASSEWGRTYEQYF
TRBV5-1	NA	15	TRBD1	TRBJ1-1	TGCGCCAGCAGCTTGGGAGACAGGGGGATCACTGAAGCTTTCTTT	CASSLGDRGITEAFF
TRBV15	NA	16	TRBD2	TRBJ2-7	TGTGCCACCAGCAGGAGCTCCGGGACTAGTCGTAACGAGCAGTACTTC	CATSRSSGTSRNEQYF
TRBV7-2	few	11	NA	TRBJ1-6	TGTGCCAGCAGCCAGGACTCACCCCTCCACTTT	CASSQDSPLHF
TRBV6-2/TRBV6-3	few	15	NA	TRBJ1-5	TGTGCCAGCAGAGGGCCACAGGTGGGAAATCAGCCCCAGCATTTT	CASRGPQVGNQPQHF
TRBV6-9	many	15	NA	TRBJ1-2	TGTGCCAGCAGTTACTCTGGGGGTATAGGCTATGGCTACACCTTC	CASSYSGGIGYGYTF
TRBV28	many	18	NA	TRBJ1-2	TGTGCCAGCACGGTTTTTCGAACCCCTTACAGGGTCAATGATGGCTACACCTTC	CASTVFRTPYRVNDGYTF
TRBV28	NA	15	TRBD1	TRBJ2-7	TGTGCCAGCAGTTCCTCCGGGACAGATTCCTACGAGCAGTACTTC	CASSSSGTDSYEQYF
TRBV7-2	NA	15	NA	TRBJ1-6	TGTGCCAGCAGCTTTTCCCCGGGACGAGGATCACCCCTCCGCTTT	CASSFSPGRGSPLRF
TRBV5-1	few	14	NA	TRBJ1-6	TGCGCCAGCAGCCCGTCGGGGGTAGGTTTACCCCTCCACTTT	CASSPSGVGLPLHF
TRBV28	many	13	TRBD1	TRBJ1-2	TGTGCCAGCAGCTTAAGACAGGGGTATGGCTACACCTTC	CASSLRQGYGYTF
TRBV9	few	18	TRBD1	TRBJ2-2	TGTGCCAGCAGCAAGTCGAGGGACAGGGACATTTACACCGGGGAGCTGTTTTTT	CASSKSRDRDIYTGELFF
TRBV10-3	many	15	TRBD1	TRBJ2-5	TGTGCCATCAGTGATAAGGGTCAGGGGGTTGAGACCCAGTACTTC	CAISDKGQGVETQYF
TRBV27	many	13	NA	TRBJ2-7	TGTGCCAGCAGTTTTAGCGGAAACTACGAGCAGTACTTC	CASSFSGNYEQYF
TRBV28	many	12	NA	TRBJ2-2	TGTGCCAGCAGCTCGCGGACCGGGGAGCTGTTTTTT	CASSSRTGELFF
TRBV5-5	once	14	TRBD1	TRBJ1-3	TGTGCCAGCAGACAGGGGATGGCTGGAAACACCATATATTTT	CASRQGMAGNTIYF
TRBV20-1	NA	16	NA	TRBJ1-6	TGCAGTGCTAGAGATCCCAAGAGCTCCTATAATTCACCCCTCCACTTT	CSARDPKSSYNSPLHF
TRBV15	many	17	NA	TRBJ1-5	TGTGCCACCAGCAGAACCATCCAGGGGATCAGCAATCAGCCCCAGCATTTT	CATSRTIQGISNQPQHF
TRBV6-5	many	15	TRBD1	TRBJ1-2	TGTGCCAGCAGTTCGGGACCAGGGGGTGCAAAGGGCTACACCTTC	CASSSGPGGAKGYTF
TRBV27	many	13	NA	TRBJ2-7	TGTGCCACCCGGGGGACCGACTCCTACGAGCAGTACTTC	CATRGTDSYEQYF
TRBV30	NA	11	NA	TRBJ1-1	TGTGCCTGGAGTGTGGGGGGACGGGCTTTCTTT	CAWSVGGRAFF
TRBV18	few	15	TRBD1	TRBJ2-5	TGTGCCAGCTCACCACTAACAGGGGCCAAAGAGACCCAGTACTTC	CASSPLTGAKETQYF
TRBV4-3	NA	15	TRBD1	TRBJ2-2	TGCGCCAGCAGCCAAGGGACAGGGGGGACCGGGGAGCTGTTTTTT	CASSQGTGGTGELFF
TRBV29-1	many	15	TRBD1	TRBJ2-5	TGCAGCGTTGATGCTGCAGGGGGCTACCAAGAGACCCAGTACTTC	CSVDAAGGYQETQYF
TRBV7-2	few	15	TRBD1	TRBJ1-6	TGTGCCAGCAGCTTATCGGGACAGGGAAAATCACCCCTCCACTTT	CASSLSGQGKSPLHF